This entry describes one TCR beta chain. Its specificity is unknown. The V gene lost 5 bases and the J gene lost 2 bases, with 21 bases spanning the gap. Germline loops: CDR1 SEHNR, CDR2 FQNEAQ (reference sequence). The CDR3 runs 17 residues. Method: immunoSEQ multiplex PCR; TCRdb's copy keeps in-frame clones and lacks some. The data show around 25,000 clones, more than 75% seen once. The sample comes from a study of T cell repertoires and Cas9 in healthy adults. Turning to the study itself: CD4 and CD8 compartments: SpCas9-reactive T cells profiled for potency, cytotoxicity, lineage.

Study-level results: Reportedly, SpCas9-reactive effector T cell proliferation and function were mitigated by SpCas9-reactive Tregs in vitro.

The sequence was collected from a human donor in good health. Source material: CD4+ effector T cells (CD127+, CD25-, CD137-, CD154-) from PBMCs; culture status not recorded. The chain employs TRBV7-9 and TRBJ2-5; TRBD1 might be the D (5 bases). The CDR3 DNA reads TGTGCCAGCAGCCTAGGGGAACGGTGGGGTGGACAAGAGACCCAGTACTTC. Translating it yields CASSLGERWGGQETQYF.